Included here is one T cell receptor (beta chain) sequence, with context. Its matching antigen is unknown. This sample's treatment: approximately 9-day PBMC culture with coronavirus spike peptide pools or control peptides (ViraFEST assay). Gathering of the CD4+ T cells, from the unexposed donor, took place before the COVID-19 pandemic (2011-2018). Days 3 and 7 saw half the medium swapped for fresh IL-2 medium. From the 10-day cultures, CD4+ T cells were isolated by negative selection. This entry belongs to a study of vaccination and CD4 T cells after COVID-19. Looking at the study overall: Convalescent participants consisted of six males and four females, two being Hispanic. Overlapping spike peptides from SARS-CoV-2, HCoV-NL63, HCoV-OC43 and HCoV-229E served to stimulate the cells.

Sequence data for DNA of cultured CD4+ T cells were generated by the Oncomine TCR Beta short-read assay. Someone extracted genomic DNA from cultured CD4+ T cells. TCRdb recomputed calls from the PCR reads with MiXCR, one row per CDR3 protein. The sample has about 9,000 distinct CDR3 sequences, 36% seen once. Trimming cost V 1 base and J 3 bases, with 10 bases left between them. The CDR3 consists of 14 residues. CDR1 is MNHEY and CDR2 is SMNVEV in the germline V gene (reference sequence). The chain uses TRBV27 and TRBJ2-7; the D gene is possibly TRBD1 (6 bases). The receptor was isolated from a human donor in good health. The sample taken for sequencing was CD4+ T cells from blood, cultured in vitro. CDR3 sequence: CASSLFGQNYEQYF. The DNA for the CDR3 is TGTGCCAGCAGTTTATTCGGACAGAACTACGAGCAGTACTTC.